One sample yielded the 8 T cell receptor beta chains listed below, sequenced in a study of cytomegalovirus exposure and HLA in healthy donors. Primers included in the PCR were 60 Vbeta and 13 Jbeta primers. Libraries were prepared by immunoSEQ multiplex PCR; TCRdb keeps only in-frame clonotypes and omits some of them. The table lists some 160,000 clones, around 79% of them singletons. The specimen sequenced was PBMCs. The receptor set was obtained from a woman aged 25 to 39 in good health and CMV-seronegative.

The CDR3: CASSPGTGSEKLFF. The CDR3 coding sequence is TGTGCCAGCAGCCCCGGGACAGGGAGTGAAAAACTGTTTTTT. The gene calls are TRBV5-4 and TRBJ1-4; 9 positions agree with TRBD1. The CDR3 consists of 14 residues. With 4 bases clipped from V and 7 bases from J, the junction kept 5 bases outside the gene matches. CDR1 is SGHNT, CDR2 YYREEE, per germline (reference sequence).

The gene calls are TRBV13 and TRBJ2-5, with 10 bases aligning to TRBD2. The germline V gene has CDR1 PRHDT and CDR2 FYEKMQ (reference sequence). The V and J ends lost 5 bases and 3 bases, in that order; junction bases with no gene match: 6. The CDR3 has 15 residues. The CDR3 sequence: CASSPSGGGEETQYF. The CDR3 DNA reads TGTGCCAGCAGCCCGAGCGGGGGGGGAGAAGAGACCCAGTACTTC. The entire variable domain, with the rest obtained from reference TRBV13 and TRBJ2-5, is as follows: AAGVIQSPRHLIKEKRETATLKCYPIPRHDTVYWYQQGPGQDPQFLISFYEKMQSDKGSIPDRFSAQQFSDYHSELNMSSLELGDSALYFCASSPSGGGEETQYFGPGTRLLVL.

The V and J genes are TRBV4-2 and TRBJ1-2; D is uncertain. Trimming took off 0 bases at V and 0 bases at J, with 14 bases between the two ends. The CDR3 is 17 amino acids. The germline V gene has CDR1 LGHNA and CDR2 YNFKEQ. CDR3 nucleotides: TGTGCCAGCAGCCAAGATTTGGAGAGAGCCTCTAACTATGGCTACACCTTC. Protein sequence: CASSQDLERASNYGYTF.

This clone has more than one count but fewer than ten. Here the CDR3 reads CSAKTDYGYTF. The CDR3 DNA is TGCAGTGCCAAGACAGACTATGGCTACACCTTC. This chain links TRBV20-1 with TRBJ1-2; D might be TRBD1 (5 bases). Trimming left V 6 bases short and J 3 bases short, with 8 bases between. CDR3 length: 11 residues. The germline V gene has CDR1 DFQATT and CDR2 SNEGSKA (reference sequence).

This clone was seen a few times. This sequence joins TRBV5-1 and TRBJ1-1, with TRBD1 identical over 10 bases. There are 14 residues in the CDR3. CDR1 SGHRS and CDR2 YFSETQ come from the germline V gene. Trimming removed 4 bases from V and 4 bases from J; junction bases left unmatched: 4. The CDR3 region is CASSGTGVGTEAFF. The CDR3 bases are TGCGCCAGCAGCGGGACAGGGGTGGGCACTGAAGCTTTCTTT.

The genes are TRBV7-6 and TRBJ1-1; D uncertain. Germline CDR1 reads SGHVS; CDR2 reads FNYEAQ. The CDR3 totals 14 residues. The V gene lost 4 bases and the J gene lost 6 bases, with 15 bases spanning the gap. CDR3 nucleotides: TGTGCCAGCAGCTACCAAGAGTTCGGTTCTGAAGCTTTCTTT. Translation: CASSYQEFGSEAFF. Together with reference TRBV7-6 and TRBJ1-1, the CDR3 gives the full variable domain: GAGVSQSPRYKVTKRGQDVALRCDPISGHVSLYWYRQALGQGPEFLTYFNYEAQQDKSGLPNDRFSAERPEGSISTLTIQRTEQRDSAMYRCASSYQEFGSEAFFGQGTRLTVV.

The chain employs TRBV19 and TRBJ2-5, with a possible D match to TRBD2 (5 bases). The CDR3 covers 11 residues. The V end was cut by 4 bases, the J end by 5 bases, with 5 bases between. Germline CDR1 LNHDA, CDR2 SQIVND (reference sequence). CDR3 protein: CASSTGETQYF. The CDR3 region has the DNA TGTGCCAGTAGTACGGGGGAGACCCAGTACTTC.

In its sample, this clone was seen once. The rearrangement joins TRBV9 to TRBJ2-2; no firm D call. From germline, CDR1 is SGDLS and CDR2 YYNGEE. The CDR3 has 15 amino acids. Between the trimmed V and J ends, which lost 3 bases and 6 bases, there was a span of 15 bases. The DNA for the CDR3 is TGTGCCAGCAGCGACAGATTTACGGTTCCCGGGGAGCTGTTTTTT. Its protein product is CASSDRFTVPGELFF.